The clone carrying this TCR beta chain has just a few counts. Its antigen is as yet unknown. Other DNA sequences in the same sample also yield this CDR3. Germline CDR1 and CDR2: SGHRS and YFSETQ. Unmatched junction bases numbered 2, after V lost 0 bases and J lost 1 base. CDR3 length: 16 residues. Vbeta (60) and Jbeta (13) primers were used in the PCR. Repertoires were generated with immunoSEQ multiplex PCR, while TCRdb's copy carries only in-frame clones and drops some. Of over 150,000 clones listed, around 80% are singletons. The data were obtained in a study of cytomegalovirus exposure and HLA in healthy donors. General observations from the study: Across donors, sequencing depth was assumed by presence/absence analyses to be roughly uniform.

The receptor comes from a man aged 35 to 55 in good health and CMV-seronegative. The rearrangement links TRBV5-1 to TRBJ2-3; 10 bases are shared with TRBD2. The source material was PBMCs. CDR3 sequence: CASSLGLAGGTDTQYF. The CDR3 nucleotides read TGCGCCAGCAGCTTGGGCCTAGCGGGGGGCACAGATACGCAGTATTTT. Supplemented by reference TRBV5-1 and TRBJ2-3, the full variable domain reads KAGVTQTPRYLIKTRGQQVTLSCSPISGHRSVSWYQQTPGQGLQFLFEYFSETQRNKGNFPGRFSGRQFSNSRSEMNVSTLELGDSALYLCASSLGLAGGTDTQYFGPGTRLTVL.